Described below is a single TCR beta chain sequence and its context. PCR involved 60 Vbeta and 13 Jbeta primers. Methods used by the authors: Among the unique TCR beta chains that a later analysis counted, 70 million to 85 million in all, roughly 11 million were shared. Libraries were prepared by immunoSEQ multiplex PCR; TCRdb keeps only in-frame clonotypes and omits some of them. For V, J and clone size, that table is used; D and trimming come from the DNA. The repertoire holds some 140,000 clones, 70% to 85% seen once, with about 6.8% in the top ten. The data stem from a study of cytomegalovirus exposure and HLA in healthy donors. In the study overall: An earlier analysis found 110 million or so unique TCR beta sequences from around 180 million T cells.

Healthy donors of bone marrow made up the group. In nominal health when sampled, donors likely had unrecorded immune exposures nonetheless. Per germline, CDR1 LGHNA and CDR2 YNFKEQ. The CDR3 has 15 amino acids. Trimming removed 0 bases from V and 1 base from J, with 7 bases in between. The source material was PBMCs. This rearrangement joins TRBV4-2 to TRBJ1-5; tentatively, D is TRBD1 (6 bases). The TCR originated in a man aged 35 to 55 in good health and CMV-seropositive. For the CDR3, the DNA is TGTGCCAGCAGCCAAGATGGACAGAGCAATCAGCCCCAGCATTTT. It yields the protein CASSQDGQSNQPQHF.